This T cell receptor beta chain was obtained from a study of T cell responses to AZD1222 COVID-19 vaccine. Broader study findings: Spike-specific TCR breadth and depth grew following two AZD1222 doses. Donors, mostly white British, included more females; clonal diversity was possibly underestimated. The repertoires were collected only after the peak T cell response. Seropositivity was recorded at baseline in only 6 or 7 AZD1222 recipients.

Sequencing was performed with immunoSEQ multiplex PCR; in TCRdb, only in-frame clones are kept and a portion is missing. The repertoire consists of around 100,000 clones, with around 83% occurring once and the leading ten covering less than 6%. CDR1 SGHDN and CDR2 FVKESK come from the germline V gene. J gave up 0 bases and V 3 bases, and 11 bases lay outside the gene matches. The CDR3 spans 17 residues. Notes on this clone: Its antigen is not identified.

This rearrangement joins TRBV14 to TRBJ2-7; 7 nucleotides agree with TRBD1. This specimen was peripheral blood, taken on day 0 of AZD1222 vaccination. The TCR comes from an adult in good health. CDR3 sequence (DNA): TGTGCCAGCAGCCAGGGGAGACCGACAGGGCCCTCCTACGAGCAGTACTTC. It is translated as CASSQGRPTGPSYEQYF. The full variable domain, completed using reference TRBV14 and TRBJ2-7, is EAGVTQFPSHSVIEKGQTVTLRCDPISGHDNLYWYRRVMGKEIKFLLHFVKESKQDESGMPNNRFLAERTGGTYSTLKVQPAELEDSGVYFCASSQGRPTGPSYEQYFGPGTRLTVT.